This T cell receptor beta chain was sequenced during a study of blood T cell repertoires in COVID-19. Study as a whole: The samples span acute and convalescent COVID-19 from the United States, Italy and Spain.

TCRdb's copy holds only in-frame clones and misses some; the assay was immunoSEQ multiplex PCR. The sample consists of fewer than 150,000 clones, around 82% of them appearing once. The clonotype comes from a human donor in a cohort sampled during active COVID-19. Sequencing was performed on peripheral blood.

The CDR3 sequence: CASSLTAPYEQYF. The CDR3, as DNA: TGCGCCAGCAGCTTGACAGCCCCCTACGAGCAGTACTTC. This chain connects TRBV5-1 to TRBJ2-7; D remains ambiguous. The CDR3 is made up of 13 amino acids. The ends were cut back, 1 base at V and 2 bases at J, with 7 bases in the middle. Germline V gene data show CDR1 as SGHRS and CDR2 as YFSETQ. The entire variable domain, with the rest obtained from reference TRBV5-1 and TRBJ2-7, is as follows: KAGVTQTPRYLIKTRGQQVTLSCSPISGHRSVSWYQQTPGQGLQFLFEYFSETQRNKGNFPGRFSGRQFSNSRSEMNVSTLELGDSALYLCASSLTAPYEQYFGPGTRLTVT.